This note documents a single TCR beta chain sequence. Sequencing relied on immunoSEQ assay v3.0, run at survey level. This table comes from immunoSEQ multiplex PCR, and its TCRdb copy is limited to in-frame clones, with some not included. Here the sample spans tens of thousands of clones, 70% to 85% being singletons. This sample is part of a study of long-term antiretroviral therapy in people with HIV. The V gene's germline CDR1 is MDHEN and CDR2 SYDVKM. V gave up 6 bases and J gave up 8 bases; unmatched junction bases: 17. CDR3 size: 16 residues. The chain combines TRBV28 with TRBJ1-2; 8 positions match TRBD1. The starting material was unsorted PBMCs, obtained 0.7 years before starting antiretroviral therapy. The clonotype was recovered from a man under 40 with HIV. CDR3 DNA sequence: TGTGCCAGCAGCCCACCCTTTGGACAGGGAATGGAAGGCTACACCTTC. Translated: CASSPPFGQGMEGYTF.